The rows below give T cell receptor beta chains drawn from one sample of a study of cytomegalovirus exposure and HLA in healthy donors. TCRdb's table, derived via immunoSEQ multiplex PCR, lists solely in-frame clones and lacks some. The data show approximately 140,000 clones, with 82% seen just once and 2% to 3% held by the top ten. The sequenced material came from PBMCs. These receptors were collected from a male donor in good health and CMV-seronegative. Each CDR3 is given with its conserved first and last residue. D genes are given only for firm matches. Clone size, where shown, is once, few, many, or a class for clones that have expanded.

d_call,j_call,v_call,clone_size,cdr3_nt,cdr3_aa
TRBD1,TRBJ2-7,TRBV10-3,.,TGTGCCATCTGGGACAGGGACTACGAGCAGTACTTC,CAIWDRDYEQYF
TRBD1,TRBJ2-3,TRBV7-8,.,TGTGCCACGCGTCGCGGTTGGAGGGACAGGGCAACAGATACGCAGTATTTT,CATRRGWRDRATDTQYF
.,TRBJ2-2,TRBV15,once,TGTGCCACCAGCAGAGATCGGGGTACCGGGGAGCTGTTTTTT,CATSRDRGTGELFF
.,TRBJ2-2,TRBV5-4,.,TGTGCCAGCGAAGCGTCGGCCGGGGAGCTGTTTTTT,CASEASAGELFF
.,TRBJ1-2,TRBV6-5,.,TGTGCCAGCAGTTACTCTAGACAGAGCTATGGCTACACCTTC,CASSYSRQSYGYTF
.,TRBJ2-7,TRBV28,.,TGTGCCAGCTCGCCGACAGGTGACTACGAGCAGTACTTC,CASSPTGDYEQYF
.,TRBJ1-1,TRBV7-9,.,TGTGCCAGCAGCTTGGGCGGGGCGAACACTGAAGCTTTCTTT,CASSLGGANTEAFF
.,TRBJ2-7,TRBV28,.,TGTGCCAGCAGTGACAGGTTGGTCCCATACGAGCAGTACTTC,CASSDRLVPYEQYF
TRBD2,TRBJ2-1,TRBV7-2,once,TGTGCCAGCAGCTTAGGCGGGAGTGACTACAATGAGCAGTTCTTC,CASSLGGSDYNEQFF
.,TRBJ2-1,TRBV2,.,TGTGCCAGCAGTCTAAGACAGTACAATGAGCAGTTCTTC,CASSLRQYNEQFF
.,TRBJ2-3,TRBV6-6,few,TGTGCCAGCAGTTCTAGGGGGACTACAGCAGATACGCAGTATTTT,CASSSRGTTADTQYF
.,TRBJ1-2,TRBV2,.,TGTGCCAGCAGTGACCCGGGGGTTAACTATGGCTACACCTTC,CASSDPGVNYGYTF
TRBD2,TRBJ2-1,TRBV4-3,once,TGCGCCAGCAGCAAGTCTAGCGGGAGATCCTACAATGAGCAGTTCTTC,CASSKSSGRSYNEQFF
.,TRBJ2-7,TRBV4-2,.,TGTGCCAGCAGCCAAGGAGACAGTTCCTACGAGCAGTACTTC,CASSQGDSSYEQYF
TRBD2,TRBJ2-7,TRBV4-3,.,TGCGCCAGCAGCCCAGGACTAGCGGGCTCCTACGAGCAGTACTTC,CASSPGLAGSYEQYF
TRBD2,TRBJ2-3,TRBV19,.,TGTGCCAGTAGCGGGACTAGCGGGAGCCATGGACGGGAGGATACGCAGTATTTT,CASSGTSGSHGREDTQYF
.,TRBJ1-4,TRBV7-9,.,TGTGCCAGCAGCTCGTTTCGCCTGACGGGGAGATCAACTAATGAAAAACTGTTTTTT,CASSSFRLTGRSTNEKLFF
.,TRBJ1-1,TRBV21-1,.,TGTGCCAGCGCTTTCGGTGCTTTCTTT,CASAFGAFF
.,TRBJ2-7,TRBV5-1,.,TGCGCCAGCAGCTTGGGGATTAGCGGAAGCCTCTACGAGCAGTACTTC,CASSLGISGSLYEQYF
.,TRBJ2-7,TRBV4-3,.,TGCGCCAGCAGCCCCACAGGTGGGTCCTACGAGCAGTACTTC,CASSPTGGSYEQYF
.,TRBJ2-1,TRBV27,.,TGTGCCAGCAGCCTCCTCTGGGGAGATGAGCAGTTCTTC,CASSLLWGDEQFF
TRBD2,TRBJ2-3,TRBV30,once,TGTGCCTGGAGTGTAATTAGGACTAGCCGAGGGTCCACCGATACGCAGTATTTT,CAWSVIRTSRGSTDTQYF
.,TRBJ1-3,TRBV19,once,TGTGCCAGTAGTTACAGAACAGGTTCCTCGATCGGAAACACCATATATTTT,CASSYRTGSSIGNTIYF
TRBD1,TRBJ1-2,TRBV4-3,few,TGCGCCAGCAGCCAACTATTAACCGGGACAGGATCCTATGGCTACACCTTC,CASSQLLTGTGSYGYTF
.,TRBJ2-3,TRBV7-9,few,TGTGCCACCCGACCTTTGCCGGGACAAGGGCAGTATTTT,CATRPLPGQGQYF
.,TRBJ2-6,TRBV27,once,TGTGCCAGCAGTTTATCGGGAGGCCCTGGGGCCAACGTCCTGACTTTC,CASSLSGGPGANVLTF
TRBD2,TRBJ2-1,TRBV29-1,.,TGCAGCGGAGGACTAGCGGGAGGGCCCGGTGAGCAGTTCTTC,CSGGLAGGPGEQFF
TRBD2,TRBJ2-7,TRBV27,.,TGTGCTGTTAGTGGCGGGAGTCAGCACGAGCAGTACTTC,CAVSGGSQHEQYF
.,TRBJ2-5,TRBV12-5,.,TGTGCTAGTGGTTTGGGGGGGCGGGAGAGGGCCCAAGAGACCCAGTACTTC,CASGLGGRERAQETQYF
.,TRBJ2-5,TRBV25-1,.,TGTGCCAGCAGTGAGCCCGTGGCCCAAGAGACCCAGTACTTC,CASSEPVAQETQYF
.,TRBJ2-5,TRBV15,.,TGTGCCACCAGCCTACTACTAGCTGGCGAGACCCAGTACTTC,CATSLLLAGETQYF
.,TRBJ1-2,TRBV4-3,.,TGCGCCAGCAGCCAAGATTTATGGAGCCCGGGGGGCTACACCTTC,CASSQDLWSPGGYTF
.,TRBJ1-3,TRBV7-3,.,TGTGCCAGCGGAGAGTCTGGAAACACCATATATTTT,CASGESGNTIYF
TRBD1,TRBJ1-1,TRBV18,once,TGTGCCAGCTCACCCCCGGGACAGGGAACTGAAGCTTTCTTT,CASSPPGQGTEAFF
TRBD2,TRBJ2-5,TRBV18,.,TGTGCCAGCTCACGCGGGACTAGTGTTTCGGAGACCCAGTACTTC,CASSRGTSVSETQYF
TRBD2,TRBJ2-7,TRBV9,few,TGTGCCAGCAGCCATGGCCGGCAGCGGGGCCCCTACGAGCAGTACTTC,CASSHGRQRGPYEQYF
TRBD2,TRBJ2-7,TRBV7-6,.,TGTGCCAGCAGCAGTGGACTAGCGGGAGGGGGGCAGTACTTC,CASSSGLAGGGQYF
.,TRBJ2-5,TRBV7-7,.,TGTGCCAGCAGCTTCAGGGAGACCCAGTACTTC,CASSFRETQYF
.,TRBJ2-7,TRBV5-1,.,TGCGCCAGCAGCCCGGACTTCGCCTACGAGCAGTACTTC,CASSPDFAYEQYF
TRBD2,TRBJ2-1,TRBV30,.,TGTGCCTTTGCTTTAGCGGGAGGGGCGGAGTTCTTC,CAFALAGGAEFF
.,TRBJ1-5,TRBV28,.,TGTGCCAGCAGTCCTGGGGGGTCAAATCAGCCCCAGCATTTT,CASSPGGSNQPQHF
.,TRBJ2-5,TRBV29-1,.,TGCAGCGTCAAAAGGGGCCAAGAGACCCAGTACTTC,CSVKRGQETQYF
.,TRBJ1-5,TRBV4-2,.,TGTGCCAGCAGCCAAGATAATGGGGGCAGTCAGCCCCAGCATTTT,CASSQDNGGSQPQHF
.,TRBJ2-1,TRBV9,.,TGTGCCAGCAGCGCGGACAGCAATGAGCAGTTCTTC,CASSADSNEQFF
.,TRBJ1-5,TRBV27,.,TGTGCCAGCTGGCAGGGAAGTCAGCCCCAGCATTTT,CASWQGSQPQHF
TRBD1,TRBJ2-7,TRBV7-9,.,TGTGCCAGCAGTCCCCCGGGACAGGGGGCGGGGGAGCAGTACTTC,CASSPPGQGAGEQYF
TRBD1,TRBJ2-5,TRBV9,.,TGTGCCAGCAGCGTACAAGGGACAGGGGAAGAGACCCAGTACTTC,CASSVQGTGEETQYF
TRBD2,TRBJ2-7,TRBV4-2,.,TGTGCCAGCAGCCCGACGACTAGCGGTAGCTACGAGCAGTACTTC,CASSPTTSGSYEQYF
.,TRBJ2-7,TRBV5-1,.,TGCGCCAGCAGCTTGGCGGGGTCGGTATACGAGCAGTACTTC,CASSLAGSVYEQYF
.,TRBJ1-2,TRBV25-1,.,TGTGCCAGCAGTGTATCGGGACTCGGCTACACCTTC,CASSVSGLGYTF